The rows below give T cell receptor beta chains drawn from one sample of a study of T cell responses to AZD1222 COVID-19 vaccine. Repertoires were generated with immunoSEQ multiplex PCR, while TCRdb's copy carries only in-frame clones and drops some. Of about 180,000 clones in the sample, under 95% were seen once. This specimen was peripheral blood, taken 28 days after the second AZD1222 dose. These receptors were obtained from an adult who received the AZD1222 COVID-19 vaccine. Each CDR3 is given with its conserved first and last residue. A D gene is named only where the DNA matches it firmly. A row's size may be missing; if present it is once, few, many or a size class.

clone_size,v_call,j_call,d_call,cdr3_aa,cdr3_nt
NA,TRBV4-3,TRBJ1-5,NA,CASSPSGDQPQHF,TGCGCCAGCAGCCCCTCTGGGGATCAGCCCCAGCATTTT
once,TRBV6-5,TRBJ2-7,TRBD1,CASSMDREREQYF,TGTGCCAGCAGCATGGACAGGGAGCGCGAGCAGTACTTC
NA,TRBV5-1,TRBJ1-2,TRBD1,CASSSYRGLNYGYTF,TGCGCCAGCAGCTCTTACAGGGGACTAAACTATGGCTACACCTTC
NA,TRBV5-6,TRBJ2-7,NA,CASSLANTGRSYEQYF,TGTGCCAGCAGCTTGGCCAACACAGGGAGGTCCTACGAGCAGTACTTC
NA,TRBV2,TRBJ2-7,NA,CASKRQPSYEQYF,TGTGCCAGCAAAAGACAGCCCTCCTACGAGCAGTACTTC
NA,TRBV5-6,TRBJ1-5,NA,CASSFSRQPQHF,TGTGCCAGCAGCTTTAGTCGACAGCCCCAGCATTTT
NA,TRBV28,TRBJ1-5,NA,CASSFRGTSNQPQHF,TGTGCCAGCAGTTTCCGGGGAACTAGCAATCAGCCCCAGCATTTT
NA,TRBV20-1,TRBJ2-1,NA,CSAREGEQFF,TGCAGTGCTAGAGAGGGAGAGCAGTTCTTC
NA,TRBV12-5,TRBJ2-5,NA,CASGLGGQETQYF,TGTGCTAGTGGTTTGGGGGGGCAAGAGACCCAGTACTTC
NA,TRBV7-2,TRBJ1-2,TRBD1,CASSLEARTGGFGYTF,TGTGCCAGCAGCTTAGAGGCACGGACAGGGGGTTTCGGCTACACCTTC
NA,TRBV5-1,TRBJ2-7,TRBD1,CASSAQGAREQYF,TGCGCCAGCAGCGCACAGGGGGCGCGGGAGCAGTACTTC
NA,TRBV25-1,TRBJ1-6,NA,CASRPRVDSPLHF,TGTGCCAGCAGGCCACGGGTTGACTCACCCCTCCACTTT
NA,TRBV5-4,TRBJ1-1,NA,CASSLNTEAFF,TGTGCCAGCAGCTTGAACACTGAAGCTTTCTTT
NA,TRBV15,TRBJ1-2,NA,CATSRGDSYGYTF,TGTGCCACCAGCAGGGGGGATTCCTATGGCTACACCTTC
NA,TRBV28,TRBJ2-7,NA,CASAQFPRRQYF,TGTGCCAGCGCCCAGTTTCCGCGGCGGCAGTACTTC
few,TRBV21-1,TRBJ1-2,NA,CASSKDLVNYGYTF,TGTGCCAGCAGCAAAGATCTCGTTAACTATGGCTACACCTTC
NA,TRBV27,TRBJ2-1,NA,CASSFSPGEANEQFF,TGTGCCAGCAGTTTCTCGCCAGGGGAGGCCAATGAGCAGTTCTTC
NA,TRBV29-1,TRBJ2-1,NA,CSVERGKYHNEQFF,TGCAGCGTTGAACGGGGGAAGTACCACAATGAGCAGTTCTTC
once,TRBV7-2,TRBJ1-1,NA,CASSLANVGEAFF,TGTGCCAGCAGCTTAGCGAATGTGGGTGAAGCTTTCTTT
NA,TRBV7-6,TRBJ2-7,TRBD2,CASSPTASGGSYEQYF,TGTGCCAGCAGCCCGACCGCAAGCGGGGGATCCTACGAGCAGTACTTC
NA,TRBV2,TRBJ2-5,NA,CASKTGRGETQYF,TGTGCCAGCAAAACAGGGAGGGGAGAGACCCAGTACTTC
NA,TRBV2,TRBJ1-5,NA,CASRADSNQPQHF,TGTGCCAGCAGAGCTGACAGTAATCAGCCCCAGCATTTT
NA,TRBV27,TRBJ1-5,NA,CASTTQPGQPQHF,TGTGCCAGCACAACCCAGCCGGGTCAGCCCCAGCATTTT
NA,TRBV2,TRBJ2-5,NA,CASSLLADKETQYF,TGTGCCAGCAGCTTGCTAGCTGACAAAGAGACCCAGTACTTC
NA,TRBV5-6,TRBJ2-1,TRBD2,CASSLAQAGNQHNEQFF,TGTGCCAGCAGCTTGGCCCAAGCGGGGAATCAACACAATGAGCAGTTCTTC
NA,TRBV7-2,TRBJ1-3,TRBD1,CASSLMGTGAGNTIYF,TGTGCCAGCAGCTTAATGGGGACAGGGGCTGGAAACACCATATATTTT
NA,TRBV9,TRBJ1-3,NA,CASSAGTSIDTIYF,TGTGCCAGCAGCGCCGGGACTTCAATAGACACCATATATTTT
NA,TRBV7-8,TRBJ2-4,NA,CASSPGTGRSKNIQYF,TGTGCCAGCAGCCCAGGGACGGGAAGATCCAAAAACATTCAGTACTTC
many,TRBV3-1/TRBV3-2,TRBJ2-5,TRBD1,CASSQDSSAGGAETQYF,TGTGCCAGCAGCCAAGATAGTTCCGCAGGGGGCGCGGAGACCCAGTACTTC
NA,TRBV21-1,TRBJ2-7,NA,CASSEKRGVTSGGPGGQYF,TGTGCCAGCAGCGAAAAACGAGGGGTGACTAGCGGGGGCCCTGGGGGGCAGTACTTC
once,TRBV19,TRBJ2-2,NA,CASAIGGELFF,TGTGCCAGTGCGATTGGCGGGGAGCTGTTTTTT
NA,TRBV19,TRBJ1-2,NA,CASNPGKNYGYTF,TGTGCCAGTAACCCAGGGAAAAACTATGGCTACACCTTC
once,TRBV4-1,TRBJ1-3,NA,CASSPFRGTGNTIYF,TGCGCCAGCAGCCCTTTTCGGGGGACTGGAAACACCATATATTTT
NA,TRBV6-5,TRBJ1-2,NA,CASRPPGSYGYTF,TGTGCCAGCAGGCCCCCGGGGAGCTATGGCTACACCTTC
NA,TRBV3-1/TRBV3-2,TRBJ2-7,TRBD1,CASSQDWTGSFEQYF,TGTGCCAGCAGCCAAGATTGGACAGGGTCTTTCGAGCAGTACTTC
NA,TRBV3-1/TRBV3-2,TRBJ2-2,NA,CASSQAGVGTGELFF,TGTGCCAGCAGCCAAGCGGGAGTGGGCACCGGGGAGCTGTTTTTT